Shown below are 18 T cell receptor beta chains from a single sample sequenced in a study of response to subunit inactivated influenza vaccine. TCRdb independently ran MiXCR on the RT-PCR reads; one entry per CDR3 protein. This table holds about 540,000 distinct CDR3 sequences, roughly 23% found once. Another study also made use of these data, one on T cells expressing NK-cell markers. This second report adds: Scientists made TCR beta cDNA using 5'RACE template switching with UMIs.

The sequences come from CD4+ T cells sorted from PBMCs, collected 11 to 12 days after vaccination. The receptors come from a man aged 50 to 60 who received an inactivated influenza vaccine.

The table lists this clonotype with a few counts. The chain joins TRBV11-2 to TRBJ2-3, with D uncertain. The CDR3 contains 16 residues. Trimming removed 5 bases from V and 3 bases from J, with 18 bases in between. Germline CDR1 is SGHAT and CDR2 is FQNNGV. CDR3 loop: CASSPFPPSGTDTQYF. The CDR3 DNA reads TGTGCCAGCAGCCCCTTTCCTCCCTCCGGGACAGATACGCAGTATTTT.

This chain links TRBV20-1 with TRBJ1-1, with D unresolved. The CDR3 has 13 residues. V dropped 2 bases and J dropped 4 bases, with 11 bases sitting between them. Germline V gene lookup returns CDR1 DFQATT and CDR2 SNEGSKA (reference sequence). The CDR3 protein is CSARSREATEAFF. Written as DNA, the CDR3 is TGCAGTGCTAGAAGCCGGGAGGCCACTGAAGCTTTCTTT.

This clonotype was seen more than once but under ten times. The gene calls are TRBV20-1 and TRBJ1-2; D remains unclear. V was pared by 0 bases and J by 2 bases, with 10 bases between. The germline CDR1 and CDR2 sequences are DFQATT and SNEGSKA (reference sequence). The CDR3 is 14 residues long. The CDR3 here is CSARDGVKNYGYTF. CDR3 DNA: TGCAGTGCTAGAGATGGTGTGAAGAACTATGGCTACACCTTC.

This clonotype was observed a few times. This chain connects TRBV12-3 or TRBV12-4 to TRBJ2-3, with 7 positions matching TRBD2. The CDR3 totals 13 residues. The V segment lost 10 bases and the J segment 2 bases; nucleotides outside the gene matches: 6. The DNA for the CDR3 is TGTGCCACTGGGGAGGGAACCACAGATACGCAGTATTTT. Its protein product is CATGEGTTDTQYF.

The CDR3 loop is CASSRQGLAGANSYNEQFF. DNA for the CDR3: TGTGCCAGCAGTCGACAAGGACTAGCGGGGGCGAACTCCTACAATGAGCAGTTCTTC. The chain employs TRBV27 and TRBJ2-1; TRBD2 matches 13 bases. Germline CDR1 MNHEY, CDR2 SMNVEV (reference sequence). The CDR3 runs to 19 residues. The trim removed 5 bases at V and 0 bases at J, leaving 10 bases unmatched.

This clonotype was picked up a small number of times. The chain couples TRBV20-1 to TRBJ1-2; 11 bases match TRBD1. This CDR3 comprises 14 residues. With 7 bases clipped from V and 5 bases from J, the junction kept 9 bases outside the gene matches. CDR1 is DFQATT and CDR2 is SNEGSKA in the germline V gene (reference sequence). In DNA form, the CDR3 reads TGCAGTGTCCTTGGACAGGGGGCGCGTTATGGCTACACCTTC. Translation: CSVLGQGARYGYTF.

The V and J genes are TRBV25-1 and TRBJ2-7; 12 positions agree with TRBD1. The CDR3 contains 14 residues. Germline-derived CDR1 and CDR2 are MGHDK and SYGVNS. J lost 6 bases, V lost 6 bases, and 6 bases had no gene match. The CDR3 sequence: CASRRGTGGSEQYF. The DNA for the CDR3 is TGTGCCAGCAGGAGGGGGACAGGGGGCAGCGAGCAGTACTTC.

This chain connects TRBV5-1 to TRBJ2-1; D not certain. Germline V gene sequence: CDR1 SGHRS, CDR2 YFSETQ. Trimming removed 0 bases at V and 7 bases at J, with 8 bases between. This CDR3 region has 13 residues. The CDR3 spells CASSLGFVNEQFF. CDR3 in DNA: TGCGCCAGCAGCTTGGGGTTTGTGAATGAGCAGTTCTTC.

This clonotype was counted a few times. The rearrangement joins TRBV6-5 to TRBJ2-7; possibly TRBD2 for D (6 bases). Per the germline V gene, CDR1 is MNHEY and CDR2 is SVGAGI. Deletions cut 2 bases from V and 3 bases from J, with 11 bases between. This CDR3 has 14 residues. CDR3: CASSYPGANYEQYF. The CDR3, as DNA: TGTGCCAGCAGTTACCCGGGAGCCAACTACGAGCAGTACTTC.

The genes are TRBV5-1 and TRBJ1-5; D may be TRBD1 (6 bases). The CDR3 loop spans 14 amino acids. V was pared by 4 bases and J by 6 bases, with 14 bases between. In germline, CDR1 is SGHRS, CDR2 YFSETQ. The CDR3 DNA reads TGCGCCAGCAGCGGGGGGGCACCGGGTCAGCCCCAGCATTTT. It codes for CASSGGAPGQPQHF.

This clonotype was observed a handful of times. V is TRBV4-3 and J is TRBJ2-3; 12 nucleotides match TRBD2. The CDR3 is 18 residues long. Trimming took 0 bases from V and 3 from J; bases not matched to a gene: 7. Looked up from germline, CDR1 is LGHNA and CDR2 is YSLEER. The CDR3 reads CASSQDTLAGGLTDTQYF. For the CDR3, the DNA is TGCGCCAGCAGCCAAGATACGCTAGCGGGGGGGCTGACAGATACGCAGTATTTT.

This clonotype was counted only a few times. An end of the junction differs from the germline gene, which may be a read error. The chain carries TRBV15 and TRBJ2-2; D gene ambiguous. CDR1 LNHNV and CDR2 YYDKDF come from the germline V gene (reference sequence). The CDR3 sequence is 12 residues long. CDR3: CATSRNPGELFF. CDR3 nucleotide sequence: TGTGCCACCAGCAGGAACCCCGGGGAGCTGTTTTTT.

There are a few counts of this clonotype. This chain uses TRBV24-1 with TRBJ2-3; perhaps D is TRBD1 or TRBD2 (5 bases each). V gave up 3 bases and J gave up 6 bases, with 15 bases separating them. The CDR3 sequence is 15 residues long. Germline V gene lookup returns CDR1 KGHDR and CDR2 SFDVKD. The CDR3 protein is CATSDVGPIPDTQYF. The CDR3 DNA sequence: TGTGCCACCAGTGATGTGGGACCGATCCCCGATACGCAGTATTTT.

The chain employs TRBV2 and TRBJ1-5, with a weak D call TRBD1 (5 bases). V was clipped by 7 bases and J by 4 bases, with 11 bases between them. The CDR3 sequence is 13 residues long. Germline assignment: CDR1 SNHLY and CDR2 FYNNEI. The CDR3 sequence is CASMVGENQPQHF. The CDR3 DNA reads as TGTGCCAGCATGGTGGGGGAAAATCAGCCCCAGCATTTT.

In its sample, this clonotype was seen a few times. J is TRBJ2-7 and V is TRBV29-1; 7 bases match TRBD1. Germline V gene sequence: CDR1 SQVTM, CDR2 ANQGSEA. This CDR3 comprises 16 residues. Trimming took 0 bases from V and 0 from J; bases not matched to a gene: 8. CDR3 sequence: CSVEDKKGAFSYEQYF. The CDR3 nucleotides read TGCAGCGTTGAAGATAAGAAGGGGGCTTTCTCCTACGAGCAGTACTTC.

This clonotype turned up a few times. The chain recombines TRBV12-3 or TRBV12-4 with TRBJ1-4; TRBD1 agrees at 7 bases. The V and J ends lost 6 bases and 5 bases, in that order; junction bases with no gene match: 6. This CDR3 is built from 14 residues. CDR3 amino acids: CASRPTGPNEKLFF. The CDR3 bases are TGTGCCAGCAGACCGACAGGGCCCAATGAAAAACTGTTTTTT.

This chain links TRBV10-3 with TRBJ2-2, with D hard to call. The ends were cut back, 0 bases at V and 7 bases at J, with 0 bases in the middle. Germline V gene sequence: CDR1 ENHRY, CDR2 SYGVKD. The CDR3 totals 11 residues. CDR3 sequence (DNA): TGTGCCATCAGTGAGTCCGGGGAGCTGTTTTTT. Translated: CAISESGELFF.

V gene TRBV10-3 combines with J gene TRBJ2-1; 7 nucleotides agree with TRBD2. The CDR3 totals 15 residues. Unmatched junction bases numbered 9, after V lost 10 bases and J lost 0 bases. CDR1 and CDR2 (germline): ENHRY, SYGVKD. In nucleotides, the CDR3 is TGTGCCACCGGGGGGACTCAGAGCTCCTACAATGAGCAGTTCTTC. Translating it yields CATGGTQSSYNEQFF.